This T cell receptor (beta chain) comes out of a study of blood T cell repertoires in COVID-19. V was pared by 4 bases and J by 3 bases, with 2 bases of the junction left unmatched. Germline assignment: CDR1 SGHDT and CDR2 YYEEEE. The CDR3 contains 14 residues. Sequencing used immunoSEQ multiplex PCR; TCRdb keeps in-frame clones, though not all of them. The data contain a few hundred thousand clones, less than 90% of them singletons. The clonotype was recovered from a woman aged 50 to 65 who had recovered from COVID-19. The chain has TRBV5-6 and TRBJ2-3; 10 positions agree with TRBD1. The specimen sequenced was PBMCs or T cells enriched from blood (not recorded which). The CDR3 reads CASSRDRGTDTQYF. The CDR3 DNA sequence: TGTGCCAGCAGCCGGGACAGGGGAACAGATACGCAGTATTTT.